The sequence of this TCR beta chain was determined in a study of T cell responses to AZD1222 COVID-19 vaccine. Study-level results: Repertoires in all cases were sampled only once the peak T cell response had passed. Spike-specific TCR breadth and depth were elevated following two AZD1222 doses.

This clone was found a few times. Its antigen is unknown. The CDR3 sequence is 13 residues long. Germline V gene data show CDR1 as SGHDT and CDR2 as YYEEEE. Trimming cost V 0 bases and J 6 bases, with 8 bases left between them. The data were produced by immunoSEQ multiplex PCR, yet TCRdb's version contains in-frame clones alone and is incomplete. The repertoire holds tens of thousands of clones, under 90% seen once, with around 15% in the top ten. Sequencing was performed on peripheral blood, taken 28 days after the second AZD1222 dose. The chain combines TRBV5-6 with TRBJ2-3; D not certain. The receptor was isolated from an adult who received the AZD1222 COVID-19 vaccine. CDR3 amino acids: CASSLEGMDTQYF. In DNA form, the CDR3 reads TGTGCCAGCAGCTTGGAGGGTATGGATACGCAGTATTTT.